What follows describes a single TCR beta chain. Antigen: not known. This specimen comes from a study of T cell responses to AZD1222 COVID-19 vaccine. Study results and limitations: Most donors were white British and more were female, and clonal diversity was possibly underestimated. Regions left unmutated in variants are reportedly the target of nearly half of spike-specific TCRs.

CDR1 is SEHNR, CDR2 FQNEAQ, per germline (reference sequence). The CDR3 is 14 residues long. V gave up 1 base and J gave up 2 bases, with 8 bases separating them. Data came from immunoSEQ multiplex PCR; TCRdb stores just in-frame clones and leaves some out. The sample carries some 110,000 clones, roughly 89% recorded once. Specimen: peripheral blood, collected 28 days after the second AZD1222 dose. The TCR was taken from an adult who received the AZD1222 COVID-19 vaccine. J is TRBJ2-5 and V is TRBV7-9, with unresolved D. The chain's CDR3 is CASSLGAQQETQYF. The CDR3 nucleotides read TGTGCCAGCAGCTTAGGAGCCCAGCAAGAGACCCAGTACTTC.